These 9 T cell receptor beta chains share one sample of origin, sequenced in a study of response to subunit inactivated influenza vaccine. In TCRdb, the RT-PCR reads were re-called with MiXCR into one record per CDR3 protein. Of about 300,000 distinct CDR3 sequences in the sample, 20% to 25% are singletons; the top ten hold 10%. The starting material was PBMCs from blood, obtained approximately 20 months after vaccination. Source of these receptors: a man aged 45 to 75 who received an inactivated influenza vaccine.

The chain employs TRBV11-2 and TRBJ1-4; no firm D call. This CDR3 contains 15 residues. V was pared by 5 bases and J by 0 bases, with 10 bases between. Germline lookup yields CDR1 SGHAT and CDR2 FQNNGV. As DNA, the CDR3 is TGTGCCAGCAGCCTAGCGGCTGCAACTAATGAAAAACTGTTTTTT. Translating gives CASSLAAATNEKLFF.

This clonotype was counted a few times. The V call is TRBV7-6, the J call TRBJ1-1; D uncertain. V gave up 5 bases and J gave up 5 bases, with 9 bases separating them. CDR1 SGHVS and CDR2 FNYEAQ come from the germline V gene. The CDR3 consists of 12 residues. The CDR3 DNA is TGTGCCAGCAGCCACGCGGGGACTGAAGCTTTCTTT. This gives the protein CASSHAGTEAFF.

The rearrangement uses TRBV5-1 and TRBJ2-7; D perhaps matches TRBD1 (6 bases). This CDR3 region has 14 residues. Germline lookup yields CDR1 SGHRS and CDR2 YFSETQ. V gave up 6 bases and J gave up 4 bases, with 17 bases separating them. The CDR3 nucleotides read TGCGCCAGCAACGATCACAGGGAGAATTACGAGCAGTACTTC. It is translated as CASNDHRENYEQYF. The whole variable domain, remainder taken from reference TRBV5-1 and TRBJ2-7, is KAGVTQTPRYLIKTRGQQVTLSCSPISGHRSVSWYQQTPGQGLQFLFEYFSETQRNKGNFPGRFSGRQFSNSRSEMNVSTLELGDSALYLCASNDHRENYEQYFGPGTRLTVT.

Comments on this clonotype: This may arise from a read error, as a much more abundant clone is one base away. The CDR3 DNA reads as TGTGCCAGCGCAAGCGGGGTTTTAGGAGAGACCCAGTACTTC. Translation: CASASGVLGETQYF. The chain uses TRBV6-1 and TRBJ2-5; 7 nucleotides align to TRBD2. The CDR3 loop spans 14 amino acids. The V gene end was trimmed by 8 bases and the J gene end by 4 bases; junction bases not matched to a gene: 10. Germline V gene sequence: CDR1 MNHNS, CDR2 SASEGT.

V is TRBV5-1 and J is TRBJ1-1; possibly TRBD1 for D (5 bases). V lost 2 bases and J lost 3, with 23 bases in between. The CDR3 consists of 18 residues. Germline CDR1 SGHRS, CDR2 YFSETQ. The CDR3: CASSLSGFAMGRYTEAFF. CDR3 nucleotides: TGCGCCAGCAGCTTATCAGGGTTTGCTATGGGTCGGTACACTGAAGCTTTCTTT.

On this clonotype: The CDR3 ends on some other residue instead of the conserved phenylalanine or tryptophan, so this is likely a read error. The rearrangement links TRBV6-2 or TRBV6-3 to TRBJ1-2; TRBD1 agrees at 7 bases. Germline V lookup: CDR1 MNHEY, CDR2 SVGEGT. V was clipped by 6 bases and J by 4 bases; unmatched bases: 8. This CDR3 is 14 amino acids long. The CDR3 spells CASSQTRDSYGYTS. The CDR3 DNA reads as TGTGCCAGCAGCCAGACGCGGGACAGCTATGGCTACACCTCC.

This clonotype was seen only a few times. This chain links TRBV6-1 with TRBJ1-1; D might be TRBD1 (5 bases). Germline CDR1 reads MNHNS; CDR2 reads SASEGT. The CDR3 consists of 15 residues. V was trimmed by 6 bases and J by 5 bases, leaving 19 bases between them. Written as DNA, the CDR3 is TGTGCCAGCAGGGGGGACCGAGGAGGGAGAACTGAAGCTTTCTTT. As protein: CASRGDRGGRTEAFF.

This clonotype was recorded many times. The genes are TRBV29-1 and TRBJ2-1; D assignment may be TRBD1 or TRBD2 (5 bases each). The CDR3 extends over 16 amino acids. Germline V gene data show CDR1 as SQVTM and CDR2 as ANQGSEA. V lost 5 bases and J 3 bases, leaving 20 bases between the germline ends. CDR3 bases: TGCAGCGTTCCCCTTTCTGGGGGTAGAATCTACAATGAGCAGTTCTTC. Encoded protein: CSVPLSGGRIYNEQFF.

This clonotype was detected only a few times. The genes are TRBV4-1 and TRBJ1-1; D ambiguous. Germline V gene data show CDR1 as MGHRA and CDR2 as YSYEKL. The CDR3 is 14 amino acids. V shed 1 base and J shed 7 bases, with 13 bases lying between them. This CDR3 reads CASSQVNNRNEAFF. The CDR3 region has the DNA TGCGCCAGCAGCCAAGTAAACAATAGGAATGAAGCTTTCTTT.